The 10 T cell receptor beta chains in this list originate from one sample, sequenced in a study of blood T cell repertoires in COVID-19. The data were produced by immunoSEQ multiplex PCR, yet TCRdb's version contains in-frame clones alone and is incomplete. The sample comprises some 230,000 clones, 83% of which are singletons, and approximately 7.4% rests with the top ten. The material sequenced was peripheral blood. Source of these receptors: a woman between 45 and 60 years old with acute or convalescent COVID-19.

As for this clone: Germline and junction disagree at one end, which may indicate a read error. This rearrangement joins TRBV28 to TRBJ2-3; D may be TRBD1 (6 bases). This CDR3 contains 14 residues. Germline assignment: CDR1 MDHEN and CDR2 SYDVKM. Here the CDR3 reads CATSRGYGPDTQYF. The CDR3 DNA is TGTGCCACCAGTAGGGGGTATGGACCAGATACGCAGTATTTT.

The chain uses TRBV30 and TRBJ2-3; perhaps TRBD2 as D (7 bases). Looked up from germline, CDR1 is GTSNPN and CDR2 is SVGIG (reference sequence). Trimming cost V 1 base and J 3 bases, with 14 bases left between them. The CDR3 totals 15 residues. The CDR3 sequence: CAWSGLGGATDTQYF. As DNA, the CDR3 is TGTGCCTGGAGTGGTTTAGGGGGGGCTACAGATACGCAGTATTTT.

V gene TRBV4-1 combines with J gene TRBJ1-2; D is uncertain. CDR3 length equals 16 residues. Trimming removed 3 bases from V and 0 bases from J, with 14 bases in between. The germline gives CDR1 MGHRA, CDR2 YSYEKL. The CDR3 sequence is CASSQAAVVANYGYTF. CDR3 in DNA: TGCGCCAGCAGCCAGGCGGCCGTTGTGGCTAACTATGGCTACACCTTC.

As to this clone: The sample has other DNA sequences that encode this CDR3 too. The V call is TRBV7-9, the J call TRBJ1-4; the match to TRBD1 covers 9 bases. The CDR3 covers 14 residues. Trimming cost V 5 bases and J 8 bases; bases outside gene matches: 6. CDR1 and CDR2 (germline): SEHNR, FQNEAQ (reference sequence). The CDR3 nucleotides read TGTGCCAGCAGCCAGGGACAGGGCCGAGAAAAACTGTTTTTT. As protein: CASSQGQGREKLFF.

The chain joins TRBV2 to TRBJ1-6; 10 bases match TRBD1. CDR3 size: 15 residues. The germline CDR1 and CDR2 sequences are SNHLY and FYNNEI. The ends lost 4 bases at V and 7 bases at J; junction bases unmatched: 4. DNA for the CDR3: TGTGCCAGCAGTGCTCGGGACAGGGGAAATTCACCCCTCCACTTT. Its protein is CASSARDRGNSPLHF.

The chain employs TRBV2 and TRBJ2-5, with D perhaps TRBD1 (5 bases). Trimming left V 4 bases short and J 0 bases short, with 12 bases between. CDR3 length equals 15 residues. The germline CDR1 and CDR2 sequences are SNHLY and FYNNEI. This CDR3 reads CASSGQTVYQETQYF. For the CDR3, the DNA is TGTGCCAGCAGTGGACAGACAGTGTACCAAGAGACCCAGTACTTC.

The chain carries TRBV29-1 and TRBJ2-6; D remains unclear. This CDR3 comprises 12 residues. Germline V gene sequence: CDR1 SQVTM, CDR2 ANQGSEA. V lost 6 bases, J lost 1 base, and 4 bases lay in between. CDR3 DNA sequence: TGCAGCGTCCCATCTGGGGCCAACGTCCTGACTTTC. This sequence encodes CSVPSGANVLTF.

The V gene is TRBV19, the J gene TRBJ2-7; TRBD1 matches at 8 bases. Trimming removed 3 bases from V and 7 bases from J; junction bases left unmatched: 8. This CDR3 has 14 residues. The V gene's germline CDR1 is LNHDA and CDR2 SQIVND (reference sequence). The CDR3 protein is CASSIRTGSEEQYF. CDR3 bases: TGTGCCAGTAGTATTCGGACAGGGAGTGAAGAGCAGTACTTC.

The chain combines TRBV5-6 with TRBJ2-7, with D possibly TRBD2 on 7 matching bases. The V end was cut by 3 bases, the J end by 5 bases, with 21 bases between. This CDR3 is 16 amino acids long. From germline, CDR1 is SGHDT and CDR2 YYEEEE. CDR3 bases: TGTGCCAGCAGCTCACCTCATGGGGGGGCGGGGGACGAGCAGTACTTC. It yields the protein CASSSPHGGAGDEQYF.

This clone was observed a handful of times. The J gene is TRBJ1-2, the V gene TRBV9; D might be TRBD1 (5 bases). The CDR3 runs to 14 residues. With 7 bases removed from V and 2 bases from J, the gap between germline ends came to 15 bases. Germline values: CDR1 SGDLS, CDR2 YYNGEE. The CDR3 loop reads CASGPPGGNYGYTF. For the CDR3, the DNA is TGTGCCAGCGGTCCCCCGGGGGGGAACTATGGCTACACCTTC.